These 2 T cell receptor beta chains were all obtained from the same sample, sequenced in a study of T cell repertoires in cytomegalovirus infection. TCRdb redid the calling of the reads with MiXCR, one entry per CDR3 protein. The sample includes a few hundred thousand distinct CDR3 sequences, approximately 40% of them seen just once. The antigens these receptors bind are not known. Specimen: cultured PBMCs, collected from culture after CMV antigen stimulation. Every receptor here comes from a human donor in good health (CMV status not recorded). Some clones in this sample may be carry-over from other donors' samples.

The rearrangement links TRBV7-2 to TRBJ1-4; D is unresolved. The germline gives CDR1 SGHTA, CDR2 FQGNSA. Between the trimmed V and J ends, which lost 5 bases and 8 bases, there was a span of 15 bases. The CDR3 contains 14 residues. The CDR3 protein is CASSTQPVREKLFF. The CDR3 coding sequence is TGTGCCAGCAGCACACAGCCAGTGAGGGAAAAACTGTTTTTT.

The V and J genes are TRBV20-1 and TRBJ1-5, with D perhaps matching TRBD1 (5 bases). Germline CDR1 and CDR2: DFQATT and SNEGSKA (reference sequence). Trimming stripped 2 bases from V and 2 bases from J, with 10 bases between. The CDR3 extends over 14 amino acids. The CDR3: CSARPTGRNQPQHF. DNA for the CDR3: TGCAGTGCTAGACCTACAGGTCGCAATCAGCCCCAGCATTTT.